What follows are 5 T cell receptor beta chains derived from one specimen sequenced in a study of shared clonotypes between healthy human individuals. Naive-designated CD8 cells lacked CD45RO, were positively enriched for CCR7, and omitted terminally differentiated effector memory CD45RA+ cells. The assay was immunoSEQ multiplex PCR, and TCRdb's table has in-frame clones only and misses some. The repertoire holds some 2.1 million clones, with about 94% as singletons. The sample taken for sequencing was naive CD8+ T cells sorted from blood. These TCRs come from a man aged 18 to 30 in good health.

Notes on this clone: Other DNA sequences in the same sample also yield this CDR3. The chain couples TRBV9 to TRBJ2-1, with 9 bases identical to TRBD2. CDR1 and CDR2 from the germline V gene are SGDLS and YYNGEE. J was trimmed by 6 bases and V by 2 bases; bases with no gene match: 6. The CDR3 length is 15 residues. CDR3 loop: CASSVGGGAGNEQFF. In DNA, the CDR3 is TGTGCCAGCAGCGTTGGCGGGGGGGCCGGCAATGAGCAGTTCTTC.

The chain has TRBV5-1 and TRBJ2-7; 8 bases align to TRBD2. V dropped 4 bases and J dropped 6; count of bases not matched to a gene: 21. Germline lookup yields CDR1 SGHRS and CDR2 YFSETQ. The CDR3 is 18 residues long. CDR3 sequence (DNA): TGCGCCAGCAGCCTGGACCTACCGGCAGCGGGAGCAAGGGTCGAGCAGTACTTC. Its translation is CASSLDLPAAGARVEQYF.

The chain combines TRBV7-9 with TRBJ2-7; the D is unclear. The CDR3 consists of 15 residues. V lost 2 bases and J 2 bases, leaving 13 bases between the germline ends. The germline CDR1 and CDR2 sequences are SEHNR and FQNEAQ (reference sequence). The CDR3 protein is CASSLSERSTYEQYF. In nucleotides, the CDR3 is TGTGCCAGCAGCTTATCAGAGAGATCGACCTACGAGCAGTACTTC.

This rearrangement joins TRBV2 to TRBJ2-6; D perhaps matches TRBD1 (6 bases). The V and J ends lost 11 bases and 7 bases respectively, with 12 bases between them. In germline, CDR1 is SNHLY, CDR2 FYNNEI. CDR3 length equals 12 residues. The chain's CDR3 is CAPRGIANVLTF. For the CDR3, the DNA is TGTGCCCCCAGGGGTATAGCCAACGTCCTGACTTTC.

The count of this clone is one. V is TRBV15 and J is TRBJ2-1; the D gene is possibly TRBD1 (6 bases). The CDR3 spans 17 residues. With 1 base removed from V and 4 bases from J, the gap between germline ends came to 17 bases. Germline V gene lookup returns CDR1 LNHNV and CDR2 YYDKDF (reference sequence). CDR3: CATSRGTIEGGYNEQFF. The CDR3 DNA reads TGTGCCACCAGCAGAGGGACCATAGAAGGGGGATACAATGAGCAGTTCTTC. Variable domain in full (rest from reference TRBV15 and TRBJ2-1): DAMVIQNPRYQVTQFGKPVTLSCSQTLNHNVMYWYQQKSSQAPKLLFHYYDKDFNNEADTPDNFQSRRPNTSFCFLDIRSPGLGDTAMYLCATSRGTIEGGYNEQFFGPGTRLTVL.